This T cell receptor (beta chain) is from a study of blood T cell repertoires in COVID-19. Across the study: The United States, Italy and Spain provided the acute and convalescent COVID-19 samples. Sources were T cells, B-cell-depleted T cells, or PBMCs; the material itself was cDNA or gDNA.

Repertoires were generated with immunoSEQ multiplex PCR, while TCRdb's copy carries only in-frame clones and drops some. The profile shows about 190,000 clones, 90% of them singletons. This clone was picked up a small number of times. The CDR3 has 13 residues. The V and J ends lost 10 bases and 0 bases respectively, with 10 bases between them. This TCR came from a man between 50 and 59 years old with acute or convalescent COVID-19. V and J are TRBV12-3 or TRBV12-4 and TRBJ1-3; D may be TRBD1 (5 bases). Sequenced: peripheral blood. This chain's CDR3 is CANRQSSGNTIYF. For the CDR3, the DNA is TGTGCCAACCGACAGAGCTCTGGAAACACCATATATTTT.